A selection of T cell receptor beta chains follows, all from one sample in a study of Ad26.COV2.S vaccination and SARS-CoV-2 variants. Assay: immunoSEQ multiplex PCR; the TCRdb copy retains only in-frame clones and omits some. Of fewer than 800,000 clones listed, about 90% are singletons. Material: peripheral blood, obtained in a trial of Ad26.COV2.S vaccine versus placebo. The receptor set was obtained from a person aged 18-65 years who received the Ad26.COV2.S COVID-19 vaccine or a placebo. The CDR3 runs from the conserved cysteine through the conserved F or W. A D gene is named only where the DNA matches it firmly. Clone size is stated in some rows and not others, as once, few, many or a class when expanded.

d_call j_call v_call clone_size cdr3_aa cdr3_nt
TRBD1 TRBJ1-5 TRBV30 - CAWSSDRGPNQPQHF TGTGCCTGGAGTTCGGACAGGGGACCAAATCAGCCCCAGCATTTT
- TRBJ2-5 TRBV24-1 - CATSESGRGAGQETQYF TGTGCCACCAGTGAGTCGGGAAGGGGGGCAGGCCAAGAGACCCAGTACTTC
TRBD1 TRBJ2-2 TRBV2 - CASSDPRTGLSTGELFF TGTGCCAGCAGTGACCCCAGGACAGGATTATCCACCGGGGAGCTGTTTTTT
- TRBJ2-7 TRBV11-2 once CASSLAAGRSYEQYF TGTGCCAGCAGCTTAGCCGCGGGCCGCTCCTACGAGCAGTACTTC
TRBD2 TRBJ2-7 TRBV7-2 - CASSSGSGDSYEQYF TGTGCCAGCAGCAGTGGTAGCGGGGACTCCTACGAGCAGTACTTC
- TRBJ1-5 TRBV7-2 - CASSLWTDNQPQHF TGTGCCAGCAGCTTATGGACAGACAATCAGCCCCAGCATTTT
- TRBJ2-7 TRBV6-1 - CASSEKWGSGVNEQYF TGTGCCAGCAGTGAAAAATGGGGTAGTGGGGTCAACGAGCAGTACTTC
- TRBJ2-2 TRBV10-3 - CATRVNGELFF TGTGCCACCAGGGTGAACGGGGAGCTGTTTTTT
- TRBJ1-1 TRBV30 once CAWAGRGGTEAFF TGTGCCTGGGCGGGGAGGGGTGGAACTGAAGCTTTCTTT
- TRBJ2-7 TRBV6-6 few CASSPPQGYEQYF TGTGCCAGCAGCCCCCCACAGGGATATGAGCAGTACTTC
TRBD2 TRBJ2-2 TRBV6-6 - CASSETGGTGELFF TGTGCCAGCAGTGAGACGGGGGGCACCGGGGAGCTGTTTTTT
- TRBJ1-4 TRBV5-1 - CASSLEQGVKLFF TGCGCCAGCAGCTTGGAACAGGGTGTAAAACTGTTTTTT
TRBD1 TRBJ1-2 TRBV6-6 - CASMPTGGFGNYGYTF TGTGCCAGCATGCCGACAGGGGGATTTGGTAACTATGGCTACACCTTC
TRBD1 TRBJ1-3 TRBV4-3 few CASSQTDRVPGNTIYF TGCGCCAGCAGCCAAACCGACAGGGTCCCTGGAAACACCATATATTTT
TRBD1 TRBJ2-2 TRBV5-1 once CASSARDRAPGELFF TGCGCCAGCAGCGCCCGGGACAGGGCCCCCGGGGAGCTGTTTTTT
TRBD2 TRBJ2-7 TRBV6-2/TRBV6-3 - CASSPGGAVDEQYF TGTGCCAGCAGCCCCGGGGGGGCCGTCGACGAGCAGTACTTC
- TRBJ2-7 TRBV2 few CASSAGTFYEQYF TGTGCCAGCAGTGCCGGGACATTTTACGAGCAGTACTTC
- TRBJ2-7 TRBV7-2 - CASSTLGAAYEQYF TGTGCCAGCAGCACCCTCGGGGCAGCCTACGAGCAGTACTTC
- TRBJ2-5 TRBV12-5 once CASGLGETQYF TGTGCTAGTGGTTTGGGGGAGACCCAGTACTTC
- TRBJ2-5 TRBV5-1 - CASKEQVPYQETQYF TGCGCCAGCAAGGAACAGGTCCCCTACCAAGAGACCCAGTACTTC
- TRBJ1-2 TRBV6-5 few CASSYEVSQGYTF TGTGCCAGCAGTTACGAGGTCAGCCAGGGCTACACCTTC
TRBD2 TRBJ2-2 TRBV30 - CAWKGTSANTGELFF TGTGCCTGGAAGGGGACTAGCGCGAACACCGGGGAGCTGTTTTTT
TRBD1 TRBJ1-2 TRBV13 once CASSSGQGYGYTF TGTGCCAGCAGCTCGGGACAGGGCTATGGCTACACCTTC
- TRBJ2-7 TRBV6-5 - CASSYGTQNYEQYF TGTGCCAGCAGTTACGGGACACAAAACTACGAGCAGTACTTC
TRBD2 TRBJ2-5 TRBV30 - CAWSASGTGETQYF TGTGCCTGGAGTGCTAGCGGGACGGGAGAGACCCAGTACTTC
- TRBJ2-1 TRBV18 - CASSRGPEGSYNEQFF TGTGCCAGCTCACGCGGGCCTGAGGGCTCCTACAATGAGCAGTTCTTC
- TRBJ2-5 TRBV13 - CASSSIRGTYQETQYF TGTGCCAGCAGCTCAATTAGGGGAACGTACCAAGAGACCCAGTACTTC
TRBD1 TRBJ1-2 TRBV6-2/TRBV6-3 once CASSRMDRAHYGYTF TGTGCCAGCAGCCGCATGGACAGGGCCCACTATGGCTACACCTTC
- TRBJ1-5 TRBV3-1/TRBV3-2 - CASSQSNQPQHF TGTGCCAGCAGCCAATCAAATCAGCCCCAGCATTTT
TRBD2 TRBJ2-1 TRBV9 - CASSVSGGGNEQFF TGTGCCAGCAGCGTAAGCGGGGGGGGGAATGAGCAGTTCTTC
- TRBJ2-2 TRBV19 - CASSRGAAAGELFF TGTGCCAGTAGTAGGGGTGCAGCGGCCGGGGAGCTGTTTTTT
- TRBJ1-5 TRBV3-1/TRBV3-2 - CASSLDRDQPQHF TGTGCCAGCAGTCTAGACCGGGATCAGCCCCAGCATTTT
- TRBJ2-5 TRBV25-1 - CASSRTLPQETQYF TGTGCCAGCAGCCGGACGCTCCCTCAAGAGACCCAGTACTTC
- TRBJ1-1 TRBV3-1/TRBV3-2 few CASSQAGSTEAFF TGTGCCAGCAGCCAAGCAGGCAGCACTGAAGCTTTCTTT
TRBD1 TRBJ2-1 TRBV4-3 - CASSQDTGEGNEQFF TGCGCCAGCAGCCAAGATACAGGGGAAGGCAATGAGCAGTTCTTC
TRBD1 TRBJ2-7 TRBV14 - CASSQATGGPQEEQYF TGTGCCAGCAGCCAAGCGACAGGGGGCCCTCAGGAGGAGCAGTACTTC
TRBD2 TRBJ2-5 TRBV5-1 - CASSSWTSGGQGGTQYF TGCGCCAGCAGCTCCTGGACTAGCGGGGGTCAGGGTGGGACCCAGTACTTC
- TRBJ2-5 TRBV9 - CASSVGGTQETQYF TGTGCCAGCAGCGTTGGGGGGACCCAAGAGACCCAGTACTTC
- TRBJ2-7 TRBV5-1 - CASSPGGLGNEQYF TGCGCCAGCAGCCCAGGGGGGCTTGGGAACGAGCAGTACTTC
- TRBJ2-7 TRBV7-2 - CASSLPRPYEQYF TGTGCCAGCAGCTTACCCAGGCCCTACGAGCAGTACTTC
TRBD1 TRBJ2-7 TRBV27 few CASSLKGTGGSSSYEQYF TGTGCCAGCAGTTTAAAAGGGACAGGGGGTTCAAGCTCCTACGAGCAGTACTTC
TRBD1 TRBJ1-5 TRBV6-6 - CASRSDRGEPQHF TGTGCCAGCAGGTCCGACAGGGGGGAGCCCCAGCATTTT
- TRBJ1-1 TRBV5-4 - CASSDGGWGTEAFF TGTGCCAGCAGTGATGGTGGATGGGGCACTGAAGCTTTCTTT
- TRBJ2-3 TRBV12-5 once CASGLPGPTPTDTQYF TGTGCTAGTGGTTTGCCGGGACCAACCCCCACAGATACGCAGTATTTT
- TRBJ2-5 TRBV7-9 - CASSFVEGETQYF TGTGCCAGCAGCTTCGTGGAGGGAGAGACCCAGTACTTC
- TRBJ2-1 TRBV30 once CAWSVGSSYNEQFF TGTGCCTGGTCCGTGGGGAGCTCCTACAATGAGCAGTTCTTC
- TRBJ2-3 TRBV29-1 once CSVGGPGTGADTQYF TGCAGCGTTGGGGGCCCCGGGACCGGGGCAGATACGCAGTATTTT
TRBD1 TRBJ2-3 TRBV6-4 - CASSDRGHTDTQYF TGTGCCAGCAGTGACAGGGGGCACACAGATACGCAGTATTTT
- TRBJ1-5 TRBV7-2 - CASSLWGDSNQPQHF TGTGCCAGCAGCTTATGGGGTGATAGCAATCAGCCCCAGCATTTT
- TRBJ1-5 TRBV9 few CASSVGSYSNQPQHF TGTGCCAGCAGCGTAGGTAGTTATAGCAATCAGCCCCAGCATTTT
TRBD1 TRBJ2-7 TRBV30 once CAWSSGQITYEQYF TGTGCCTGGAGTTCGGGACAGATTACCTACGAGCAGTACTTC
- TRBJ1-4 TRBV2 - CATKGEEKLFF TGTGCCACAAAGGGGGAAGAAAAACTGTTTTTT
- TRBJ1-3 TRBV30 - CASAAGSGNTIYF TGTGCCTCGGCCGCGGGCTCTGGAAACACCATATATTTT
TRBD2 TRBJ2-7 TRBV19 - CASSIMASGSYEQYF TGTGCCAGTAGTATCATGGCTAGCGGGAGCTACGAGCAGTACTTC
- TRBJ1-1 TRBV6-2/TRBV6-3 - CASSYPRTEAFF TGTGCCAGCAGTTATCCCCGAACTGAAGCTTTCTTT
- TRBJ1-3 TRBV19 - CASSPTGGGNTIYF TGTGCCAGTAGTCCCACGGGGGGCGGAAACACCATATATTTT
TRBD2 TRBJ2-1 TRBV6-5 - CASSTRAGVYNEQFF TGTGCCAGCAGTACGAGAGCGGGAGTTTACAATGAGCAGTTCTTC